These T cell receptor beta chains were read from a single sample in a study of blood T cell repertoires in COVID-19. Libraries were prepared by immunoSEQ multiplex PCR; TCRdb keeps only in-frame clonotypes and omits some of them. The data hold about 320,000 clones, with around 84% observed a single time. The material sequenced was PBMCs or T cells enriched from blood (not recorded which). These receptors originate from a woman under 40 who had been exposed to COVID-19. CDR3s include the opening cysteine and the closing phenylalanine or tryptophan. Fields, in order: V gene, J gene, CDR3 protein.

>TRBV7-2|TRBJ1-6
CASSPTGAAWDPLHF
>TRBV30|TRBJ2-5
CAWRNEGGGGETQYF
>TRBV7-6|TRBJ2-7
CASSLGTDPYEQYF
>TRBV7-8|TRBJ2-7
CASSLAGTNYEQYF
>TRBV7-9|TRBJ2-1
CASSLREVIGEQFF
>TRBV5-1|TRBJ1-1
CASSLVSRGGTEAFF
>TRBV24-1|TRBJ2-5
CATSDPKAGDPETQYF
>TRBV29-1|TRBJ2-7
CSVDTGDYEQYF
>TRBV7-9|TRBJ2-2
CASSGRRTDGELFF
>TRBV7-2|TRBJ1-6
CASSLDSVLNSPLHF
>TRBV4-2|TRBJ2-3
CASSQDGSVSTDTQYF
>TRBV7-2|TRBJ2-5
CASSLGGGTETQYF
>TRBV28|TRBJ2-1
CASSSRRDTYNEQFF
>TRBV30|TRBJ2-5
CAWRLNQETQYF
>TRBV4-3|TRBJ2-7
CASSQEAGGHNYEQYF
>TRBV10-1|TRBJ2-3
CASSEPAGGPQYTQYF
>TRBV19|TRBJ1-1
CASSVGLIMNTEAFF
>TRBV27|TRBJ2-7
CASSFSQGEQYF
>TRBV12-5|TRBJ2-7
CASGTLRGTGEDHEQYF
>TRBV3-1/TRBV3-2|TRBJ2-7
CASSQDRSIGGEQYF
>TRBV7-9|TRBJ2-7
CAVIRDRGSVPSYEQYF
>TRBV7-9|TRBJ1-5
CASSFENFRTGNQPQHF
>TRBV30|TRBJ2-6
CAWSRGYSSGANVLTF
>TRBV3-1/TRBV3-2|TRBJ2-7
CASTGYSGGSYEQYF
>TRBV19|TRBJ2-4
CASSVQGAKNIQYF
>TRBV5-1|TRBJ2-1
CASSWDFGGVGNEQFF
>TRBV2|TRBJ1-4
CASSESQVWEKLFF
>TRBV2|TRBJ1-1
CASSEAPFMYTEAFF
>TRBV3-1/TRBV3-2|TRBJ1-5
CASSQVGRGSTLVSPQHF
>TRBV5-5|TRBJ2-1
CASSFGQARGNEQFF
>TRBV10-2|TRBJ2-5
CASSIAGGREETQYF
>TRBV15|TRBJ1-4
CATSRRGQSFNEKLFF